This entry is about one T cell receptor (beta chain). Both iRepertoire HTBI primers and Arm-PCR of CDR3 regions were used to build the TCR beta libraries. MiXCR, applied by TCRdb to the multiplex PCR reads, yields one record per CDR3 protein. Of roughly 510,000 distinct CDR3 sequences listed, approximately 16% were seen once; the top ten hold around 12%. The entry originates in a study of regulatory T cells in long-lasting Graves disease. Regarding time point: newly diagnosed GD, antithyroid drugs for less than 3 months. PBMC RNA served as the TCR library source. Investigators report Graves' disease was diagnosed under American Thyroid Association guidelines. This same sample was also part of a study on T cells in Graves' hyperthyroidism and ophthalmopathy. That report notes: Aged 18 to 65, the patients had hyperthyroidism that was newly diagnosed and had lasted under 2 months. Blood held most thyroid clonotypes expanded above 0.001 frequency. Ophthalmopathy could be told apart from stable hyperthyroidism with a 13 V-J model.

The input for sequencing was peripheral blood mononuclear cells (PBMCs), taken at new diagnosis, from a patient treated with antithyroid drugs. This clonotype was sampled from a man between 18 and 29 years old with Graves disease.

The CDR3 here is CATSRLDNDEKLFF. The CDR3 DNA is TGTGCCACCAGCAGACTTGACAACGATGAAAAACTGTTTTTT. The chain is built from TRBV15 and TRBJ1-4; D is uncertain. Per germline, CDR1 LNHNV and CDR2 YYDKDF (reference sequence). The V end lost 2 bases, the J end lost 6 bases, and 10 bases lay between the germline ends. The CDR3 is 14 amino acids.